This T cell receptor (beta chain) was captured in a study of T cell responses to AZD1222 COVID-19 vaccine. General observations from the study: Spike-specific TCR breadth and depth rose after two AZD1222 doses.

This table comes from immunoSEQ multiplex PCR, and its TCRdb copy is limited to in-frame clones, with some not included. The repertoire holds about 170,000 clones, with approximately 90% as singletons. The CDR3 length is 16 residues. With 1 base removed from V and 1 base from J, the gap between germline ends came to 13 bases. Germline CDR1 SEHNR, CDR2 FQNEAQ (reference sequence). Points on this clone: What it recognizes is unknown.

This rearrangement joins TRBV7-9 to TRBJ1-2; D remains unclear. This clonotype was sampled from an adult in good health. The source material was peripheral blood, sampled on day 0 of AZD1222 vaccination. The CDR3 reads CASSLVRADINYGYTF. The CDR3 DNA reads TGTGCCAGCAGCTTAGTTAGGGCTGACATTAACTATGGCTACACCTTC. Using reference TRBV7-9 and TRBJ1-2 for the parts outside the CDR3, the full variable domain is DTGVSQNPRHKITKRGQNVTFRCDPISEHNRLYWYRQTLGQGPEFLTYFQNEAQLEKSRLLSDRFSAERPKGSFSTLEIQRTEQGDSAMYLCASSLVRADINYGYTFGSGTRLTVV.